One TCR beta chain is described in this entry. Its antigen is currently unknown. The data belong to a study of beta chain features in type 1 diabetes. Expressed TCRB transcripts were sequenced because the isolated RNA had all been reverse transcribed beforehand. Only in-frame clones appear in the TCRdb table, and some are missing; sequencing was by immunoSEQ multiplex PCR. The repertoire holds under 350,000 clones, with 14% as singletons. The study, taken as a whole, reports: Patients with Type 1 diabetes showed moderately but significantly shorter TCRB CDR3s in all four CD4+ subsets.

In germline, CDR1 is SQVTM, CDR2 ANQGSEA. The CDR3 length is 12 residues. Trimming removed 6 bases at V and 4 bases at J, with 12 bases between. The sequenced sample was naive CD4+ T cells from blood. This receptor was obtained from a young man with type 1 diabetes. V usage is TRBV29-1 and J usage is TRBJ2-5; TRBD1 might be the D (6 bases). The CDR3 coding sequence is TGCAGCGTCACCGCAGGGGCAGAGACCCAGTACTTC. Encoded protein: CSVTAGAETQYF. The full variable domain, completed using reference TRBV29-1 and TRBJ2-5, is SAVISQKPSRDICQRGTSLTIQCQVDSQVTMMFWYRQQPGQSLTLIATANQGSEATYESGFVIDKFPISRPNLTFSTLTVSNMSPEDSSIYLCSVTAGAETQYFGPGTRLLVL.